Given below is one T cell receptor (beta chain) in context. The antigen remains undetermined. Trimming pared 4 bases from V and 4 bases from J, leaving 12 bases between. Germline CDR1 is MNHEY and CDR2 is SVGEGT. This CDR3 comprises 14 residues. The data originate from a study of T cell responses to AZD1222 COVID-19 vaccine. Findings and limits, study-wide: Spike as a whole was targeted by vaccine-associated CD4 TCRs, dominant at 160-218 and 743-854.

The data were produced by immunoSEQ multiplex PCR, yet TCRdb's version contains in-frame clones alone and is incomplete. The table includes some 20,000 clones, 84% detected once. This clonotype was obtained from an adult who received the AZD1222 COVID-19 vaccine. This specimen was peripheral blood, taken 28 days after the second AZD1222 dose. This chain links TRBV6-2 or TRBV6-3 with TRBJ2-3; tentatively, D is TRBD2 (5 bases). The CDR3 spells CASSLGESADTQYF. Written as DNA, the CDR3 is TGTGCCAGCAGTTTGGGAGAGTCTGCAGATACGCAGTATTTT.